One and the same sample provided the 23 T cell receptor beta chains below, sequenced in a study of shared clonotypes between healthy human individuals. This table comes from immunoSEQ multiplex PCR, and its TCRdb copy is limited to in-frame clones, with some not included. The sample yields a few million clones, 93% seen once. The specimen was naive CD4+ T cells from PBMCs. As to subset: CD45RA+ positively selected. The receptors originated from a man between 18 and 29 years old in good health. Some clones in this sample may be carry-over from other donors' samples.

The genes are TRBV7-6 and TRBJ1-5; possible D gene TRBD1, 6 bases. Per the germline V gene, CDR1 is SGHVS and CDR2 is FNYEAQ. The CDR3 sequence is 15 residues long. The ends were cut back, 5 bases at V and 0 bases at J, with 11 bases in the middle. CDR3 residues: CASSPTGYSNQPQHF. The CDR3 DNA is TGTGCCAGCAGCCCCACAGGGTATAGCAATCAGCCCCAGCATTTT.

The V call is TRBV7-3, the J call TRBJ2-3; the D gene is possibly TRBD2 (6 bases). The V end lost 4 bases, the J end lost 7 bases, and 12 bases lay between the germline ends. This CDR3 is built from 13 residues. From germline, CDR1 is SGHTA and CDR2 FQGTGA. For the CDR3, the DNA is TGTGCCAGCAGCTCTGACGGGAGAAATACGCAGTATTTT. Translated: CASSSDGRNTQYF.

The chain recombines TRBV6-5 with TRBJ1-2; D gene uncertain. This CDR3 is built from 11 residues. The V gene's germline CDR1 is MNHEY and CDR2 SVGAGI. V lost 6 bases to trimming and J lost 8 bases, with 10 bases between them. Here the CDR3 reads CASSNRQGYTF. The CDR3 DNA sequence: TGTGCCAGCAGCAACCGTCAAGGCTACACCTTC.

This chain joins TRBV7-2 and TRBJ2-1; 15 bases agree with TRBD2. V dropped 8 bases and J dropped 0; count of bases not matched to a gene: 11. Germline assignment: CDR1 SGHTA and CDR2 FQGNSA. This CDR3 is built from 19 residues. Written as DNA, the CDR3 is TGTGCCAGCGGTCCCGTCGGGACTAGCGGGAGGAGCTCCTACAATGAGCAGTTCTTC. Translated: CASGPVGTSGRSSYNEQFF.

This clone appeared a single time. The rearrangement uses TRBV7-2 and TRBJ2-3; D is undetermined. The CDR3 extends over 15 amino acids. The V and J ends lost 3 bases and 2 bases respectively, with 12 bases between them. In germline, CDR1 is SGHTA, CDR2 FQGNSA. In DNA, the CDR3 is TGTGCCAGCAGCTTGGAAGCTTTTACCACAGATACGCAGTATTTT. Encoded protein: CASSLEAFTTDTQYF.

The chain joins TRBV19 to TRBJ2-7; 10 positions agree with TRBD1. CDR3 length: 14 residues. Germline V CDR1 and CDR2: LNHDA, SQIVND (reference sequence). V was clipped by 9 bases and J by 5 bases; unmatched bases: 10. The CDR3 region has the DNA TGTGCCAGCAGACAGGGGGCACGACTAGACGAGCAGTACTTC. This translates into CASRQGARLDEQYF.

This chain's CDR3 is CASSEQGLHSGETQYF. The DNA of the CDR3 is TGTGCCAGCAGTGAACAGGGACTGCACTCGGGGGAGACCCAGTACTTC. V and J are TRBV6-1 and TRBJ2-5; TRBD2 is a possible D gene (6 bases). The V end was cut by 2 bases, the J end by 5 bases, with 18 bases between. CDR3 length equals 16 residues. The germline V gene encodes CDR1 MNHNS and CDR2 SASEGT.

This clone has just one count. The chain carries TRBV18 and TRBJ2-1; no definite D call. Germline V gene sequence: CDR1 KGHSH, CDR2 LQKENI. Trimming stripped 3 bases from V and 6 bases from J, with 15 bases between. This CDR3 comprises 15 residues. Here the CDR3 DNA reads TGTGCCAGCTCACCCCCGAGAAGAGAGGTCAATGAGCAGTTCTTC. Protein product: CASSPPRREVNEQFF.

This clone was counted a few times. CDR3 sequence (DNA): TGCGCCAGCAGCCAAGGGTCCCAGTCACAGCCCCAGCATTTT. Its translation is CASSQGSQSQPQHF. The chain links TRBV4-1 to TRBJ1-5, with D hard to call. The CDR3 has 14 amino acids. Germline V CDR1 and CDR2: MGHRA, YSYEKL. V was clipped by 1 base and J by 7 bases, with 11 bases between them.

The chain is built from TRBV4-3 and TRBJ2-1; no definite D call. This CDR3 contains 17 residues. Germline V gene sequence: CDR1 LGHNA, CDR2 YSLEER. The V gene lost 3 bases and the J gene lost 2 bases, with 17 bases spanning the gap. The CDR3 DNA sequence: TGCGCCAGCAGCCAGGTGCCGATAGGAGTTCCCTACAATGAGCAGTTCTTC. Its protein is CASSQVPIGVPYNEQFF.

The CDR3 sequence is CASSAKGFSGELFF. CDR3 nucleotide sequence: TGTGCCAGCAGCGCGAAGGGATTTTCCGGGGAGCTGTTTTTT. The chain links TRBV9 to TRBJ2-2; no firm D call. V was pared by 3 bases and J by 6 bases, with 12 bases between. Per germline, CDR1 SGDLS and CDR2 YYNGEE. The CDR3 runs 14 residues.

This clone is a singleton in its sample. The chain employs TRBV5-1 and TRBJ2-7; D might be TRBD1 (5 bases). The CDR3 spans 15 residues. Germline CDR1 SGHRS, CDR2 YFSETQ. Trimming stripped 4 bases from V and 5 bases from J, with 19 bases between. As DNA, the CDR3 is TGCGCCAGCAGCCCCCTCCCGGAAATGGACAACGAGCAGTACTTC. Translating gives CASSPLPEMDNEQYF.

CDR3 coding DNA: TGTGCCAGCGCTTTAGGGGACAGCTCCTACAATGAGCAGTTCTTC. It encodes CASALGDSSYNEQFF. The chain joins TRBV6-4 to TRBJ2-1; TRBD1 matches at 7 bases. CDR3 length equals 15 residues. Germline CDR1 is MRHNA and CDR2 is SNTAGT. The J segment lost 0 bases and the V segment lost 8 bases, leaving 7 bases of the junction unmatched.

This clone was observed once. The rearrangement links TRBV29-1 to TRBJ2-7; D is unclear. Germline values: CDR1 SQVTM, CDR2 ANQGSEA. V lost 5 bases and J 3 bases, leaving 14 bases between the germline ends. The CDR3 is made up of 13 amino acids. CDR3 bases: TGCAGCGTTAGGGCCCGTTGGGGCTACGAGCAGTACTTC. Translating gives CSVRARWGYEQYF.

About this clone itself: One junction end does not reproduce the germline sequence, and a read error may be involved. The V call is TRBV15, the J call TRBJ1-2, with a weak D call TRBD1 (5 bases). From germline, CDR1 is LNHNV and CDR2 YYDKDF (reference sequence). There are 13 residues in the CDR3. CDR3 sequence (DNA): TGTGCCACCAGCAGGGGAGGGGACGGCCTCTCTTCATTC. It translates to CATSRGGDGLSSF.

Of note for this clone: Other nucleotide sequences from this sample produce the same CDR3. V is TRBV5-1 and J is TRBJ2-7; tentatively, D is TRBD2 (6 bases). In germline, CDR1 is SGHRS, CDR2 YFSETQ. The ends were cut back, 2 bases at V and 5 bases at J, with 11 bases in the middle. The CDR3 totals 13 residues. This CDR3 is CASSFIRGNEQYF. The CDR3 DNA sequence: TGCGCCAGCAGCTTCATCCGGGGGAACGAGCAGTACTTC.

V is TRBV19 and J is TRBJ1-1; D is unresolved. The V end was cut by 4 bases, the J end by 4 bases, with 10 bases between. CDR3 length: 13 amino acids. The V gene's germline CDR1 is LNHDA and CDR2 SQIVND (reference sequence). The CDR3 region has the DNA TGTGCCAGTAGTACGGGGAGGAGCACTGAAGCTTTCTTT. Residues: CASSTGRSTEAFF.

V gene TRBV4-1 combines with J gene TRBJ2-2, with D perhaps given as TRBD1 or TRBD2 (5 bases each). V lost 7 bases, J lost 2 bases, and 11 bases lay in between. The CDR3 runs 14 residues. From germline, CDR1 is MGHRA and CDR2 YSYEKL. DNA for the CDR3: TGCGCCAGCACCCCGGGACCCAACACCGGGGAGCTGTTTTTT. This gives the protein CASTPGPNTGELFF.

The chain uses TRBV28 and TRBJ2-7; D not certain. Germline V gene lookup returns CDR1 MDHEN and CDR2 SYDVKM. The CDR3 extends over 15 amino acids. Trimming removed 5 bases at V and 1 base at J, with 15 bases between. The CDR3 coding sequence is TGTGCCAGCAGTGGACGGAGAGTACGATCCTACGAGCAGTACTTC. The encoded protein is CASSGRRVRSYEQYF. The full variable domain, completed using reference TRBV28 and TRBJ2-7, is DVKVTQSSRYLVKRTGEKVFLECVQDMDHENMFWYRQDPGLGLRLIYFSYDVKMKEKGDIPEGYSVSREKKERFSLILESASTNQTSMYLCASSGRRVRSYEQYFGPGTRLTVT.

In its sample, this clone was seen once. This sequence joins TRBV28 and TRBJ1-4; D gene uncertain. The germline V gene encodes CDR1 MDHEN and CDR2 SYDVKM. V was pared by 2 bases and J by 2 bases, with 6 bases between. The CDR3 covers 14 residues. CDR3 region: CASSLVGTNEKLFF. CDR3 coding DNA: TGTGCCAGCAGTTTAGTAGGGACTAATGAAAAACTGTTTTTT.

The chain carries TRBV4-3 and TRBJ2-2, with D perhaps matching TRBD2 (6 bases). Germline CDR1 is LGHNA and CDR2 is YSLEER. V was shortened by 1 base and J by 3 bases, with 18 bases between the two germline ends. The CDR3 totals 18 residues. CDR3 nucleotides: TGCGCCAGCAGCCAAGCTTGGGGACTCCAAACGTACACCGGGGAGCTGTTTTTT. This sequence encodes CASSQAWGLQTYTGELFF.

As regards this clone: At the DNA level, this CDR3 is encoded by other sequences in the same sample as well. The chain combines TRBV9 with TRBJ1-1; no firm D call. Per germline, CDR1 SGDLS and CDR2 YYNGEE. The CDR3 contains 14 residues. V lost 0 bases, J lost 4 bases, and 10 bases lay in between. The CDR3 loop is CASSVGSPGTEAFF. Here the CDR3 DNA reads TGTGCCAGCAGCGTAGGCAGCCCGGGCACTGAAGCTTTCTTT.

This chain uses TRBV19 with TRBJ1-1; D unresolved. The V gene lost 2 bases and the J gene lost 10 bases, with 8 bases spanning the gap. The CDR3 is made up of 11 amino acids. CDR1 and CDR2 (germline): LNHDA, SQIVND (reference sequence). Here the CDR3 DNA reads TGTGCCAGTAGTATATGGCTTGGAGCTTTCTTT. Its protein is CASSIWLGAFF.